Presented here are 21 T cell receptor beta chains from one specimen sequenced in a study of technical replicates of blood from several donors. Clones were sequenced by immunoSEQ multiplex PCR, and TCRdb holds only the in-frame ones, with some missing. The repertoire holds 74,000 or so clones, with 80% to 95% as singletons. Sequenced input: T cells isolated from PBMCs. The receptors originated from a human donor in good health.

CDR3 nucleotide sequence: TGTGCCAGCAGCTTAGAAGGCGGGGACGGTCGCAATGAGCAGTTCTTC. It encodes CASSLEGGDGRNEQFF. The chain is built from TRBV11-3 and TRBJ2-1; a weak D match, TRBD2 (6 bases). The germline CDR1 and CDR2 sequences are SGHNT and YENEEA. The CDR3 length is 16 residues. The V gene lost 0 bases and the J gene lost 6 bases, with 15 bases spanning the gap.

The CDR3 DNA follows: TGTGCCTCCAGCTACCAGGGATCCTACGAGCAGTACTTC. Its protein is CASSYQGSYEQYF. This chain links TRBV9 with TRBJ2-7, with a weak D call TRBD1 (5 bases). The CDR3 spans 13 residues. CDR1 SGDLS and CDR2 YYNGEE come from the germline V gene. Trimming shortened V by 10 bases and J by 1 base, and 15 bases separated the two germline ends.

CDR3 bases: TGCGCCAGCCGACAGGGGGCTGCCTACGAGCAGTACTTC. Translation: CASRQGAAYEQYF. This rearrangement joins TRBV5-1 to TRBJ2-7; TRBD1 aligns across 10 bases. The CDR3 loop spans 13 amino acids. Germline V gives CDR1 SGHRS, CDR2 YFSETQ. V trimming: 7 bases; J trimming: 2 bases; junction bases outside the gene matches: 3.

The V and J genes are TRBV4-1 and TRBJ2-1, with a tentative D call TRBD1 (6 bases). The CDR3 is 13 amino acids. CDR1 and CDR2 from the germline V gene are MGHRA and YSYEKL. Trimming left V 5 bases short and J 6 bases short, with 11 bases between. The CDR3 DNA is TGCGCCAGCAGCATAGGGGGAATCAATGAGCAGTTCTTC. It codes for CASSIGGINEQFF.

CDR3 sequence: CASRPEAFF. CDR3 bases: TGTGCCTCGAGGCCTGAAGCTTTCTTT. The V and J genes are TRBV7-8 and TRBJ1-1; D gene ambiguous. This CDR3 is 9 amino acids long. CDR1 and CDR2 from the germline V gene are SGHVS and FQNEAQ. V dropped 11 bases and J dropped 6 bases, with 7 bases sitting between them.

The V call is TRBV7-9, the J call TRBJ1-4; 10 bases are a match to TRBD1. This CDR3 contains 18 residues. Trimming took 5 bases from V and 0 from J; bases not matched to a gene: 9. Looked up from germline, CDR1 is SEHNR and CDR2 is FQNEAQ (reference sequence). CDR3: CASSPGQGGLATNEKLFF. CDR3 DNA: TGTGCCAGCAGCCCAGGACAGGGGGGTCTTGCAACTAATGAAAAACTGTTTTTT.

The chain recombines TRBV5-6 with TRBJ2-1; D is undetermined. The CDR3 contains 15 residues. Germline lookup yields CDR1 SGHDT and CDR2 YYEEEE. Trimming took off 6 bases at V and 5 bases at J, with 18 bases between the two ends. The CDR3 region is CASIKRYHGDNEQFF. The CDR3, as DNA: TGTGCCAGCATTAAAAGGTATCACGGAGACAATGAGCAGTTCTTC.

CDR3: CASGGTGLGAYEQYF. DNA of the CDR3: TGTGCCAGCGGAGGAACAGGGTTGGGAGCCTACGAGCAGTACTTC. The chain has TRBV28 and TRBJ2-7, with D perhaps matching TRBD1 (6 bases). With 8 bases removed from V and 2 bases from J, the gap between germline ends came to 19 bases. The CDR3 covers 15 residues. Germline-derived CDR1 and CDR2 are MDHEN and SYDVKM.

V usage is TRBV4-1 and J usage is TRBJ1-4, with TRBD1 identical over 9 bases. This CDR3 is 16 amino acids long. Germline V gene lookup returns CDR1 MGHRA and CDR2 YSYEKL. Trimming at V came to 8 bases and at J to 8 bases, leaving 15 bases not matched to a gene. The CDR3 coding sequence is TGCGCCAGCGAGGATACAGGGGGCAACATAGGGGAAAAACTGTTTTTT. It codes for CASEDTGGNIGEKLFF.

The chain recombines TRBV6-6 with TRBJ2-7; D possibly corresponds to TRBD2 (6 bases). The CDR3 sequence is 16 residues long. V lost 2 bases to trimming and J lost 2 bases, with 16 bases between them. Germline values: CDR1 MNHNY, CDR2 SVGAGI (reference sequence). CDR3 residues: CASSYHGGTYPYEQYF. The CDR3 region has the DNA TGTGCCAGCAGTTACCACGGAGGGACGTACCCCTACGAGCAGTACTTC.

V usage is TRBV9 and J usage is TRBJ1-2, with TRBD1 matching 8 bases. This CDR3 region has 13 residues. Germline values: CDR1 SGDLS, CDR2 YYNGEE. V lost 0 bases and J lost 8; bases outside the gene matches: 3. The CDR3 nucleotides are TGTGCCAGCAGCGTAGGGACAGGGTTCGGCTACACCTTC. Encoded protein: CASSVGTGFGYTF. The full variable domain, with the rest looked up from reference TRBV9 and TRBJ1-2, is DSGVTQTPKHLITATGQRVTLRCSPRSGDLSVYWYQQSLDQGLQFLIQYYNGEERAKGNILERFSAQQFPDLHSELNLSSLELGDSALYFCASSVGTGFGYTFGSGTRLTVV.

The chain joins TRBV4-1 to TRBJ1-2, with a possible D match to TRBD1 (6 bases). V lost 5 bases and J lost 1, with 11 bases in between. The CDR3 sequence is 14 residues long. Germline assignment: CDR1 MGHRA and CDR2 YSYEKL. As DNA, the CDR3 is TGCGCCAGCAGCAACCGGGACAATAACTATGGCTACACCTTC. The encoded protein is CASSNRDNNYGYTF.

The rearrangement links TRBV30 to TRBJ2-5, with D possibly TRBD2 on 5 matching bases. Germline CDR1 and CDR2: GTSNPN and SVGIG (reference sequence). V dropped 3 bases and J dropped 4 bases, with 6 bases sitting between them. The CDR3 contains 11 residues. The CDR3 coding sequence is TGTGCCTGGAGCGAGGGAGAGACCCAGTACTTC. It codes for CAWSEGETQYF.

This sequence joins TRBV2 and TRBJ2-3; D gene unclear. V was trimmed by 4 bases and J by 4 bases, leaving 12 bases between them. The CDR3 is 14 amino acids. Germline assignment: CDR1 SNHLY and CDR2 FYNNEI. DNA for the CDR3: TGTGCCAGCAGTGGGGTGGAGTACGCAGATACGCAGTATTTT. Protein product: CASSGVEYADTQYF.

The chain joins TRBV11-2 to TRBJ2-1; TRBD1 matches at 10 bases. The germline V gene has CDR1 SGHAT and CDR2 FQNNGV. V lost 5 bases and J lost 6; bases outside the gene matches: 16. This CDR3 spans 18 amino acids. CDR3 in DNA: TGTGCCAGCAGCAATACCGGGACAGGGGAGGTTGGTGGCAATGAGCAGTTCTTC. Translation: CASSNTGTGEVGGNEQFF.

The rearrangement links TRBV18 to TRBJ1-1; D not certain. V was cut by 3 bases and J by 0 bases, with 8 bases left in between. Germline V lookup: CDR1 KGHSH, CDR2 LQKENI. This CDR3 has 14 amino acids. The CDR3 reads CASSPQDLNTEAFF. CDR3 DNA: TGTGCCAGCTCACCTCAGGACTTGAACACTGAAGCTTTCTTT.

This chain links TRBV7-9 with TRBJ1-1, with no clear D. Germline CDR1 and CDR2: SEHNR and FQNEAQ (reference sequence). This CDR3 has 14 residues. V lost 5 bases and J 6 bases, leaving 16 bases between the germline ends. DNA for the CDR3: TGTGCCAGCAGCCACAGAACCAACGTTCCTGAAGCTTTCTTT. This translates into CASSHRTNVPEAFF.

The rearrangement links TRBV5-5 to TRBJ1-2; D may be TRBD1 (6 bases). V dropped 8 bases and J dropped 3 bases, with 14 bases sitting between them. CDR1 SGHKS and CDR2 YYEKEE come from the germline V gene (reference sequence). This CDR3 has 13 residues. CDR3 sequence: CASGGRPDYGYTF. CDR3 sequence (DNA): TGTGCCAGTGGGGGCAGACCCGACTATGGCTACACCTTC.

The chain has TRBV30 and TRBJ1-4, with D tentatively TRBD1 (5 bases). The CDR3 extends over 13 amino acids. CDR1 is GTSNPN and CDR2 is SVGIG in the germline V gene (reference sequence). Trimming left V 6 bases short and J 0 bases short, with 8 bases between. The chain's CDR3 is CACRATTNEKLFF. The CDR3 coding sequence is TGTGCCTGCAGGGCTACAACTAATGAAAAACTGTTTTTT.

V and J are TRBV5-1 and TRBJ2-3; 7 bases are a match to TRBD2. J gave up 4 bases and V 3 bases, and 8 bases lay outside the gene matches. Germline V gene data show CDR1 as SGHRS and CDR2 as YFSETQ. This CDR3 is built from 15 residues. The chain's CDR3 is CASSWTRLASDTQYF. For the CDR3, the DNA is TGCGCCAGCAGCTGGACGCGACTAGCTTCAGATACGCAGTATTTT.

The chain has TRBV10-1 and TRBJ1-3, with D unresolved. The CDR3 length is 14 residues. V lost 0 bases and J 3 bases, leaving 6 bases between the germline ends. CDR1 and CDR2 from the germline V gene are WNHNN and SYGVQD (reference sequence). The CDR3 bases are TGCGCCAGCAGTGAGTCGGCCGATGGAAACACCATATATTTT. Amino acid sequence: CASSESADGNTIYF.